Listed here are 6 T cell receptor beta chains from one sample, sequenced in a study of long-term antiretroviral therapy in people with HIV. Running of the v3.0 immunoSEQ assay took place at survey level. The assay was immunoSEQ multiplex PCR, and TCRdb's table has in-frame clones only and misses some. This sample yields tens of thousands of clones, of which roughly 90% are seen a single time; more than 4% belongs to the top ten. Specimen: unsorted PBMCs, collected 1.2 years after starting antiretroviral therapy. These receptors all stem from a woman in her forties or fifties with HIV.

This chain connects TRBV5-4 to TRBJ2-5; D not resolved. This CDR3 is 12 amino acids long. V dropped 3 bases and J dropped 6 bases, with 9 bases sitting between them. Germline assignment: CDR1 SGHNT and CDR2 YYREEE (reference sequence). The CDR3 sequence: CASSSDDQTQYF. CDR3 bases: TGTGCCAGCAGCTCGGACGACCAGACCCAGTACTTC.

The chain is built from TRBV2 and TRBJ1-5; D unresolved. V gave up 3 bases and J gave up 2 bases, with 11 bases separating them. Germline CDR1 SNHLY, CDR2 FYNNEI. CDR3 length: 15 amino acids. CDR3 sequence: CASSESRAGNQPQHF. The CDR3 nucleotides read TGTGCCAGCAGTGAGTCAAGGGCGGGCAATCAGCCCCAGCATTTT.

The chain joins TRBV9 to TRBJ1-2, with a tentative D call TRBD1 (5 bases). This CDR3 has 17 amino acids. The germline CDR1 and CDR2 sequences are SGDLS and YYNGEE. The ends were cut back, 0 bases at V and 4 bases at J, with 19 bases in the middle. CDR3 DNA sequence: TGTGCCAGCAGCGTAGGAGGGACGGCCGCTGAGCCCTATGGCTACACCTTC. Protein product: CASSVGGTAAEPYGYTF.

The V call is TRBV4-1, the J call TRBJ2-3, with D tentatively TRBD2 (5 bases). CDR3 size: 14 residues. Trimming left V 4 bases short and J 4 bases short, with 12 bases between. The germline gives CDR1 MGHRA, CDR2 YSYEKL. CDR3 DNA: TGCGCCAGCAGCCTTTCCGGGGTGCCAGATACGCAGTATTTT. It translates to CASSLSGVPDTQYF.

This chain uses TRBV5-4 with TRBJ1-2, with D maybe TRBD1 (5 bases). V gave up 3 bases and J gave up 8 bases, with 14 bases separating them. CDR1 is SGHNT, CDR2 YYREEE, per germline (reference sequence). This CDR3 is 13 amino acids long. CDR3 nucleotide sequence: TGTGCCAGCAGCTCCGATCGAGGGGTGGGCTACACCTTC. Translated: CASSSDRGVGYTF.

This rearrangement joins TRBV6-6 to TRBJ1-5; tentative D call: TRBD1 (6 bases). Germline V lookup: CDR1 MNHNY, CDR2 SVGAGI (reference sequence). The CDR3 totals 14 residues. Trimming stripped 6 bases from V and 7 bases from J, with 16 bases between. DNA of the CDR3: TGTGCCAGCAGCCCGATGGGGGGCCTACAGCCCCAGCATTTT. Its protein is CASSPMGGLQPQHF.